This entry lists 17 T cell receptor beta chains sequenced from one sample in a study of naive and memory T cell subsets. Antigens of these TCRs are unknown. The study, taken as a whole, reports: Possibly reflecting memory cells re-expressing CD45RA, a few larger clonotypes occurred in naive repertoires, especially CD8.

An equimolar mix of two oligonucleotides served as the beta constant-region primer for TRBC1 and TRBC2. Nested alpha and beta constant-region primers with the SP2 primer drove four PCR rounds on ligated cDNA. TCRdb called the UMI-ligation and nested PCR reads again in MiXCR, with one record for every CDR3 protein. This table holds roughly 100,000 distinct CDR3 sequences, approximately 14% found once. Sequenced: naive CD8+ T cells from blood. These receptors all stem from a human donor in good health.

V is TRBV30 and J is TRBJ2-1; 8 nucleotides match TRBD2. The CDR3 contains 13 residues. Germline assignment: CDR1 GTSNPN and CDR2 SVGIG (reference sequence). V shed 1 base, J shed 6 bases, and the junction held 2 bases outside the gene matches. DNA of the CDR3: TGTGCCTGGAGTGCCGGGACTAGCAATGAGCAGTTCTTC. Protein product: CAWSAGTSNEQFF.

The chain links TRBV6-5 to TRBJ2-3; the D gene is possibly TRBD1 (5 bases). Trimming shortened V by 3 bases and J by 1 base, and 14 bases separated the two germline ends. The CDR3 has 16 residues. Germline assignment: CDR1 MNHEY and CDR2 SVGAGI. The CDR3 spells CASSYLGAGGTDTQYF. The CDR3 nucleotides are TGTGCCAGCAGTTATCTTGGGGCTGGGGGCACAGATACGCAGTATTTT.

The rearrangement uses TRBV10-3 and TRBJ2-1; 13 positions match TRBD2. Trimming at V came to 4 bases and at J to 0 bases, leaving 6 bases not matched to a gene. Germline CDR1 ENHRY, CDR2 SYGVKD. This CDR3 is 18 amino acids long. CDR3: CAISGWTSGGNSYNEQFF. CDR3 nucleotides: TGTGCCATCAGTGGTTGGACTAGCGGGGGAAACTCCTACAATGAGCAGTTCTTC.

The chain's CDR3 is CASSLGGLGSYNEQFF. For the CDR3, the DNA is TGTGCCAGCAGCTTGGGGGGACTAGGTTCCTACAATGAGCAGTTCTTC. V is TRBV5-5 and J is TRBJ2-1, with TRBD2 matching over 8 bases. Unmatched junction bases numbered 3, after V lost 0 bases and J lost 1 base. The V gene's germline CDR1 is SGHKS and CDR2 YYEKEE (reference sequence). This CDR3 comprises 16 residues.

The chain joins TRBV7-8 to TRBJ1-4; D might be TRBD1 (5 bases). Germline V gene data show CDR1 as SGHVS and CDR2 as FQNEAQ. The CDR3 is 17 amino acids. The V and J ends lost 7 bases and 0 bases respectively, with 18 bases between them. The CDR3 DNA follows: TGTGCCAGCAAATGGGGGGGGGGGGATACAACTAATGAAAAACTGTTTTTT. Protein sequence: CASKWGGGDTTNEKLFF.

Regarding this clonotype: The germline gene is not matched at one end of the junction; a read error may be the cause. CDR3 DNA: TGTGCCAACAGTGAACAGGGTCGGGAGACCCAGTACTTC. Translation gives CANSEQGRETQYF. The chain combines TRBV12-3 or TRBV12-4 with TRBJ2-5; tentative D call: TRBD1 (6 bases). This CDR3 is 13 amino acids long.

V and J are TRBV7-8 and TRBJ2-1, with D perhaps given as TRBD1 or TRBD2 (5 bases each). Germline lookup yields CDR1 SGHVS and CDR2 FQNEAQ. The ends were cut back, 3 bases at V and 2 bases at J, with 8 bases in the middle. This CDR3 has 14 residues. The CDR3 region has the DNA TGTGCCAGCAGCTTCCAGGGACCCTACAATGAGCAGTTCTTC. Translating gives CASSFQGPYNEQFF.

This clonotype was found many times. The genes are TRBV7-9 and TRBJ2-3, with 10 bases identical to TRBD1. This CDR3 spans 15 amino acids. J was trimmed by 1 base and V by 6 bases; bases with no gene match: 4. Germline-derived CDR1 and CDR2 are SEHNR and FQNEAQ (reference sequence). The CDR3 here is CASRSGTGGTDTQYF. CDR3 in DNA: TGTGCCAGCAGGTCCGGGACAGGGGGCACAGATACGCAGTATTTT.

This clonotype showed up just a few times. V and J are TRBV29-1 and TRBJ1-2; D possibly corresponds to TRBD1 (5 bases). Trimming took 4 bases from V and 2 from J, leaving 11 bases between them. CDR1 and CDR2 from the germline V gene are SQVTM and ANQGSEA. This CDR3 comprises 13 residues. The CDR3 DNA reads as TGCAGCGTTGCAGGGACCTACAACTATGGCTACACCTTC. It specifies CSVAGTYNYGYTF.

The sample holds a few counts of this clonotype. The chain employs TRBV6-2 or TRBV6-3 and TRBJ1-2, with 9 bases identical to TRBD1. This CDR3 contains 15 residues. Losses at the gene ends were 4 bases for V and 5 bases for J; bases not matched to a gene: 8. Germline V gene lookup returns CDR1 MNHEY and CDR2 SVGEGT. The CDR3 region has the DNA TGTGCCAGCAGTTCGGGACAGGGTGCTTTGTATGGCTACACCTTC. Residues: CASSSGQGALYGYTF.

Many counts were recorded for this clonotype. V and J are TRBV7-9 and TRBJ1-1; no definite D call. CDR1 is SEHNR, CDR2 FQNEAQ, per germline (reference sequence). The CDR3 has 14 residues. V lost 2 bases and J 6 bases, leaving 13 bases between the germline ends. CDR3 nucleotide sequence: TGTGCCAGCAGCTTACACGGTGAACGTCCTGAAGCTTTCTTT. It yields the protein CASSLHGERPEAFF. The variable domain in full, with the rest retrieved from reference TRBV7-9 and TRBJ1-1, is DTGVSQNPRHKITKRGQNVTFRCDPISEHNRLYWYRQTLGQGPEFLTYFQNEAQLEKSRLLSDRFSAERPKGSFSTLEIQRTEQGDSAMYLCASSLHGERPEAFFGQGTRLTVV.

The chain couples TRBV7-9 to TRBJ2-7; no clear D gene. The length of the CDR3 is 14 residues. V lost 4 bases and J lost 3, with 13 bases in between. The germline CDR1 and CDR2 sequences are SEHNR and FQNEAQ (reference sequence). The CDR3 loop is CASSSPYRNYEQYF. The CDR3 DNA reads TGTGCCAGCAGCTCGCCGTACCGGAACTACGAGCAGTACTTC. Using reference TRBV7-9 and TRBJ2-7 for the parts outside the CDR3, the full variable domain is DTGVSQNPRHKITKRGQNVTFRCDPISEHNRLYWYRQTLGQGPEFLTYFQNEAQLEKSRLLSDRFSAERPKGSFSTLEIQRTEQGDSAMYLCASSSPYRNYEQYFGPGTRLTVT.

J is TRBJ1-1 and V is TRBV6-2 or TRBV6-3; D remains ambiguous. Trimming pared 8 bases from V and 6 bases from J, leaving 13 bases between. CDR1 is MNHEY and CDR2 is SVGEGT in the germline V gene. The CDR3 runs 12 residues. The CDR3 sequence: CASSRTYAEAFF. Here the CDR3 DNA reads TGTGCCAGCTCTCGGACTTATGCTGAAGCTTTCTTT.

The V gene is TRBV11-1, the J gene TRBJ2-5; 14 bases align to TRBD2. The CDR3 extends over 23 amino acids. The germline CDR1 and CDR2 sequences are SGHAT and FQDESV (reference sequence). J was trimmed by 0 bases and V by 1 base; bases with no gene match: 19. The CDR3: CASSLDPRGQGTSGGRHQETQYF. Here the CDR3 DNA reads TGTGCCAGCAGCTTAGACCCCAGGGGGCAAGGGACTAGCGGGGGCCGACACCAAGAGACCCAGTACTTC.

CDR3 nucleotide sequence: TGTGCCTGGAGTGCCCCTACTTCTGTTCAGCCCCAGCATTTT. It is translated as CAWSAPTSVQPQHF. The chain carries TRBV30 and TRBJ1-5, with D unresolved. Germline V gene data show CDR1 as GTSNPN and CDR2 as SVGIG (reference sequence). The ends were cut back, 1 base at V and 6 bases at J, with 13 bases in the middle. CDR3 length: 14 amino acids.

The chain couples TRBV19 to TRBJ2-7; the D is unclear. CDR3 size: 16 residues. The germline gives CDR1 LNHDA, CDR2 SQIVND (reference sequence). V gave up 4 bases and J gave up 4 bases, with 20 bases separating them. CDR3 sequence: CASSNSVGQHLYEQYF. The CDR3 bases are TGTGCCAGTAGTAACTCCGTGGGCCAACATCTTTACGAGCAGTACTTC.

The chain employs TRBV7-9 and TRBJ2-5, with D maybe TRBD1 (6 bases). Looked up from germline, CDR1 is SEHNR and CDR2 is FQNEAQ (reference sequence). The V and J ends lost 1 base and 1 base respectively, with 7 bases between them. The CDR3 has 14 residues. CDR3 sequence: CASSLGGGQETQYF. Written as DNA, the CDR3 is TGTGCCAGCAGCTTAGGAGGGGGCCAAGAGACCCAGTACTTC.